A selection of T cell receptor beta chains follows, all from one sample in a study of blood T cell repertoires in COVID-19. The table came from immunoSEQ multiplex PCR; TCRdb's copy has only in-frame clones and leaves some out. Among some 150,000 clones, about nine tenths were seen once, and the ten largest hold approximately 0.8%. Specimen: PBMCs or T cells enriched from blood (not recorded which). The receptors stem from a young woman who had recovered from COVID-19. Each CDR3 is given with its conserved first and last residue. The order of the fields is CDR3 protein, CDR3 DNA, V gene, D gene, clone size, J gene. A D gene is named only where the DNA matches it firmly. Clone sizes are given selectively: once, few, many, or a class where the clone is expanded.

CASSATIAGSTQYF TGTGCCAGCAGCGCGACCATAGCCGGGAGTACGCAGTATTTT TRBV7-3 - - TRBJ2-3
CASSWEAGSRNEQFF TGTGCCAGCAGCTGGGAGGCGGGGAGTAGGAATGAGCAGTTCTTC TRBV7-3 - - TRBJ2-1
CASSGTPLNTIYF TGTGCCAGCAGTGGGACACCCCTCAACACCATATATTTT TRBV12-3/TRBV12-4 - few TRBJ1-3
CASGAGYNEQFF TGTGCTAGTGGCGCGGGTTACAATGAGCAGTTCTTC TRBV12-5 - - TRBJ2-1
CASSSSPYGYTF TGTGCCAGCAGCTCATCCCCCTATGGCTACACCTTC TRBV7-8 - - TRBJ1-2
CASSFGGLAGEPGTQYF TGTGCCAGCAGCTTTGGGGGACTAGCGGGAGAACCGGGGACCCAGTACTTC TRBV7-9 TRBD2 - TRBJ2-5
CASSYRVGNEQFF TGTGCCAGCTCCTACAGGGTGGGCAATGAGCAGTTCTTC TRBV9 - - TRBJ2-1
CASSQDARVHEQFF TGCGCCAGCAGCCAAGATGCGCGAGTCCATGAGCAGTTCTTC TRBV4-1 - - TRBJ2-1
CASSRTGGTGNTIYF TGTGCCAGCAGTCGGACAGGGGGTACTGGAAACACCATATATTTT TRBV28 TRBD1 - TRBJ1-3
CASSSKVGNYEQYF TGTGCCAGCAGCTCAAAAGTGGGCAACTACGAGCAGTACTTC TRBV4-2 - - TRBJ2-7
CASSDSGLAGGGAGYNEQFF TGTGCCAGCAGTGACTCGGGACTAGCGGGCGGAGGGGCCGGGTACAATGAGCAGTTCTTC TRBV6-4 TRBD2 - TRBJ2-1
CASSQGHNRAGGSSYNEQFF TGCGCCAGCAGCCAAGGCCATAATCGAGCGGGAGGGAGCTCCTACAATGAGCAGTTCTTC TRBV4-1 TRBD2 - TRBJ2-1
CASMGQGYYEQYF TGTGCCAGCATGGGACAGGGCTACTACGAGCAGTACTTC TRBV27 TRBD1 - TRBJ2-7
CASSPQELALNEQFF TGCGCCAGCAGCCCCCAGGAACTAGCCCTGAATGAGCAGTTCTTC TRBV5-1 - - TRBJ2-1
CASSLKGQLMGEQFF TGTGCCAGCAGCTTGAAGGGACAGCTGATGGGTGAGCAGTTCTTC TRBV5-4 TRBD1 - TRBJ2-1
CASAGQGGENIQYF TGTGCTAGTGCCGGACAGGGAGGGGAAAACATTCAGTACTTC TRBV12-5 - - TRBJ2-4
CASSQESSGGYEQYF TGCGCCAGCAGCCAAGAGTCTAGCGGGGGCTACGAGCAGTACTTC TRBV4-1 TRBD2 - TRBJ2-7
CASKLKPSGANVLTF TGTGCCAGCAAGCTGAAGCCGTCTGGGGCCAACGTCCTGACTTTC TRBV11-3 - - TRBJ2-6
CASSQVEVPSSYNSPLHF TGTGCCAGCAGCCAAGTGGAGGTCCCGAGCTCCTATAATTCACCCCTCCACTTT TRBV5-8 - once TRBJ1-6
CASSPRRDTQYF TGTGCCAGCTCACCGAGAAGAGATACGCAGTATTTT TRBV18 - - TRBJ2-3
CASSPGTFDHEQFF TGTGCCAGCAGCCCCGGGACTTTCGACCATGAGCAGTTCTTC TRBV7-9 - - TRBJ2-1
CASSATQAGGYEQFF TGTGCCAGCAGCGCGACACAAGCGGGAGGGTATGAGCAGTTCTTC TRBV7-9 TRBD2 - TRBJ2-1
CASRPLGQGSNQPQHF TGTGCCAGCAGACCATTAGGGCAGGGGTCGAATCAGCCCCAGCATTTT TRBV28 - - TRBJ1-5
CASSLGQNSGTQYF TGTGCCAGCAGTCTGGGACAGAACAGTGGGACCCAGTACTTC TRBV6-5 TRBD1 - TRBJ2-5
CASSLVRASGRAYEQYF TGTGCCAGCAGCTTAGTACGGGCTAGCGGGAGGGCCTACGAGCAGTACTTC TRBV7-8 TRBD2 - TRBJ2-7
CARGGESNQPQHF TGTGCTAGAGGTGGGGAGAGCAATCAGCCCCAGCATTTT TRBV12-5 - once TRBJ1-5
CASSLSRTSLGYTF TGTGCCAGCAGCTTATCAAGGACATCACTCGGCTACACCTTC TRBV5-6 - - TRBJ1-2
CASSRDRLRNTGELFF TGTGCCAGTAGCAGGGATCGACTCAGGAACACCGGGGAGCTGTTTTTT TRBV19 - - TRBJ2-2
CASSPGQNYGYTF TGTGCCAGCAGTCCGGGACAGAACTATGGCTACACCTTC TRBV28 TRBD1 - TRBJ1-2
CASSPRMGSGDTQYF TGTGCCAGCTCACCACGAATGGGTAGCGGGGATACGCAGTATTTT TRBV18 TRBD2 - TRBJ2-3
CASSSTPDREGTEAFF TGTGCCAGCAGCTCAACCCCGGACAGGGAAGGCACTGAAGCTTTCTTT TRBV7-9 TRBD1 few TRBJ1-1
CATLDRVTYEQYF TGTGCCACGCTGGACAGAGTGACCTACGAGCAGTACTTC TRBV2 - - TRBJ2-7
CASNGLAGSGEQYF TGTGCCAGCAATGGGCTCGCGGGGTCGGGCGAGCAGTACTTC TRBV6-5 - - TRBJ2-7
CASSQQDRVTGELFF TGCGCCAGCAGCCAACAGGACAGGGTAACCGGGGAGCTGTTTTTT TRBV4-1 TRBD1 - TRBJ2-2
CASRGGKSYEQYF TGTGCCAGCAGAGGGGGCAAATCCTACGAGCAGTACTTC TRBV3-1/TRBV3-2 TRBD1 - TRBJ2-7
CATSSDHYRRGQPQHF TGTGCCACCAGCAGTGACCACTACCGACGGGGTCAGCCCCAGCATTTT TRBV15 - - TRBJ1-5
CASSLTGGTEAFF TGTGCCAGCAGTCTGACAGGGGGCACTGAAGCTTTCTTT TRBV6-6 TRBD1 - TRBJ1-1
CAISERQGTNEKLFF TGTGCCATCAGTGAGCGGCAGGGAACTAATGAAAAACTGTTTTTT TRBV10-3 - - TRBJ1-4
CASSYGQRFNSPLHF TGTGCCAGCAGTTATGGACAGCGCTTTAATTCACCCCTCCACTTT TRBV6-2/TRBV6-3 - - TRBJ1-6
CASTERGNYEQYF TGTGCCAGCACCGAGCGGGGAAACTACGAGCAGTACTTC TRBV6-5 TRBD2 - TRBJ2-7